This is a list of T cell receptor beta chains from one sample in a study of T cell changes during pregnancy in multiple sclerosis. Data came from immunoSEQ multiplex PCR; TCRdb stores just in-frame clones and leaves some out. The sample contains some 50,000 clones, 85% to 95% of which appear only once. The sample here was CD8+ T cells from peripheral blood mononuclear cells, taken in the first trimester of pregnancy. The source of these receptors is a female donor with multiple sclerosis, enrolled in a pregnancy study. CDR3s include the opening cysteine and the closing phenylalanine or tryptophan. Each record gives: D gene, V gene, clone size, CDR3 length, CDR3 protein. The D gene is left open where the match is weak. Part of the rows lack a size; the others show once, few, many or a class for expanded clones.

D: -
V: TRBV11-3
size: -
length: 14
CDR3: CASSLRGRVNEQFF

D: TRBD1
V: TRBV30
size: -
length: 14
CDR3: CAPGASGGDTEAFF

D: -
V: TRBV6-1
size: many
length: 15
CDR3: CASSEDNSGANVLTF

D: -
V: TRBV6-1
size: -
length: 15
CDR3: CASSGAKGSSEKLFF

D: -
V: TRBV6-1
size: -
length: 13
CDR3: CASSEGSFRPQHF

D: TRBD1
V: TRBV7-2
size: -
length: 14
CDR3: CASSPGTGVQPQHF

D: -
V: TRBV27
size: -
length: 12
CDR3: CASSFPSGEAFF

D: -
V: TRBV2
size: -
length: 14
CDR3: CASSAGQLNTEAFF

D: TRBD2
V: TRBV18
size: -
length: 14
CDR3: CASSEGLAVYEQYF

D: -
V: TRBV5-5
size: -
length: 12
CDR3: CASSLAEETQYF

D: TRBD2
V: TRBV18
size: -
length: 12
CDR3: CASSPGLDEQYF

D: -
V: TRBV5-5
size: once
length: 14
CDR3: CASSPYELANEQFF

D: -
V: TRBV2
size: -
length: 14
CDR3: CASSARVLNSPLHF

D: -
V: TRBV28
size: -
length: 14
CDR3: CASSYTGKAVEAFF

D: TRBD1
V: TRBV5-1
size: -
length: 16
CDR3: CASSFLGQGRAETQYF

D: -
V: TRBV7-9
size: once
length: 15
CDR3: CASSSSTQGITEAFF

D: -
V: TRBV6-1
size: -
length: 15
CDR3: CASRPGGVMNTEAFF

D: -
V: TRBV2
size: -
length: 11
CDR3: CAGQLSTEAFF

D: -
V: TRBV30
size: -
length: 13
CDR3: CAWSGGVGETQYF

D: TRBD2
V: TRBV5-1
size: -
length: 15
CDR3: CASSLDAGEGFEQYF

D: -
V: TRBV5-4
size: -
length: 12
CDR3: CASSQDRYEQYF

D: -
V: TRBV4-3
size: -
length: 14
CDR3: CASSPSFGFDEQFF

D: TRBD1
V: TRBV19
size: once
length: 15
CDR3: CASSIGGQGLTEAFF

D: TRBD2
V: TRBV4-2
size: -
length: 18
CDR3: CASSQDYWTSGSMDEQYF

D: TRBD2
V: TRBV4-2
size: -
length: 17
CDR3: CASSPTLAGGFSYEQYF

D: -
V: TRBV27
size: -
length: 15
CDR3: CASSHARGLGTEAFF

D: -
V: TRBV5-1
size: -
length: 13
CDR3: CASSLAGASEQFF

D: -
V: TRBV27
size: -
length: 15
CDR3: CASSRSVYSNQPQHF

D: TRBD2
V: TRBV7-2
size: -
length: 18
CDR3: CASSLHGGTSGYYNEQFF

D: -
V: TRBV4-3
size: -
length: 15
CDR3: CASSPGQGSGYGYTF

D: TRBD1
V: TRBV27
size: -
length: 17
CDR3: CASSETRGTGRTDTQYF

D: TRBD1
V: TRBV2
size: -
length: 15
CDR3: CASSALDRARHEQYF

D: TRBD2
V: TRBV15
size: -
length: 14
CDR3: CAVIRSGVYNEQFF

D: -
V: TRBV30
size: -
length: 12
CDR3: CAWSPDSAEAFF

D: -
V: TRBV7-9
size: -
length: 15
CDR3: CASSLIGSSTDTQYF

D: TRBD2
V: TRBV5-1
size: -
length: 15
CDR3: CASSLASGRLNEQFF

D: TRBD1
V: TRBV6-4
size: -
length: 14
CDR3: CASSQGAESDEQFF

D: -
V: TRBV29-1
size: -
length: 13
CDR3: CSVLWGLTYEQYF

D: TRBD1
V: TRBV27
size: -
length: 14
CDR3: CASGTRGLAWGYTF

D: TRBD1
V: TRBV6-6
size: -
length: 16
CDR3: CASSYTPGQGADTQYF

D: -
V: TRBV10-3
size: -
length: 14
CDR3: CAISEFSVNTEAFF

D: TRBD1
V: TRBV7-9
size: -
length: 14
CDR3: CASSSRTGGYEQYF

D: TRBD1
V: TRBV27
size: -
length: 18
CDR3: CASSPHIIDRGSYNEQFF

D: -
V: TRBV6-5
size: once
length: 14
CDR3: CASSPQTGSYEQYF

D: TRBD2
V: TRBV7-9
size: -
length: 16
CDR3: CASSRHLAGGSETQYF

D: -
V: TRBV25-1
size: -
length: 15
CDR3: CASSDYSFPNTEAFF

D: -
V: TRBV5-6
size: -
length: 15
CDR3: CASSLGVGHAYGYTF

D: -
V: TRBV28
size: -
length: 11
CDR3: CASSIEETQYF